Sequencing of this T cell receptor beta chain was carried out in a study of identical twins. Study results and caveats: The more abundant beta clonotypes in cord blood had fewer insertions, and memory repertoires did not show this.

Germline V gene sequence: CDR1 MNHEY, CDR2 SMNVEV (reference sequence). The CDR3 has 13 residues. V was trimmed by 5 bases and J by 8 bases, leaving 13 bases between them. One entry per CDR3 protein results from TCRdb running MiXCR on the 5' RACE reads. The table lists 700,000 or so distinct CDR3 sequences, more than 6.5% of them singletons, with approximately 0.89% in the top ten. This clonotype turned up a few times. The antigen is undetermined. This same sample was also taken into another study, of yellow fever vaccine responses in identical twins.

Source material: PBMCs. This sequence was found in a woman aged 18-29 years in good health. The chain has TRBV27 and TRBJ2-1; D may match TRBD1 or TRBD2 (5 bases each). The CDR3 DNA reads TGTGCCAGCAGTAACCGGGACGGGGATGAGCAGTTCTTC. Its protein product is CASSNRDGDEQFF.